These T cell receptor beta chains were read from a single sample in a study of T cell responses to AZD1222 COVID-19 vaccine. Clones were read by immunoSEQ multiplex PCR, and TCRdb kept only the in-frame ones, dropping some. The table has 150,000 to 160,000 clones, roughly nine tenths seen once. The starting material was peripheral blood, obtained on day 0 of AZD1222 vaccination. These receptors originate from an adult in good health. Each CDR3 is given with its conserved first and last residue. A D gene is named only where the DNA matches it firmly. Not every row has a clone size; where given, it reads once, few, many or a size class.

>.|TRBJ1-2|TRBV6-2/TRBV6-3|.
TGTGCCAGCAGTTACACTACAGGGAGCTATGGCTACACCTTC
CASSYTTGSYGYTF
>.|TRBJ2-6|TRBV6-5|.
TGTGCCAGCAGTTACGGTGCGAGCGGGGCCAACGTCCTGACTTTC
CASSYGASGANVLTF
>.|TRBJ2-7|TRBV5-4|.
TGTGCCAGCAGCTCAGCCGGGACTTTACCCTCCTACGAGCAGTACTTC
CASSSAGTLPSYEQYF
>once|TRBJ2-5|TRBV11-3|TRBD1
TGTGCCAGCAGCTTAGCCAGGGGGGAGACCCAGTACTTC
CASSLARGETQYF
>.|TRBJ2-3|TRBV29-1|TRBD1
TGCAGCGTTGAAGAGTCCGACAGGGCCACAGATACGCAGTATTTT
CSVEESDRATDTQYF
>.|TRBJ2-4|TRBV6-2/TRBV6-3|TRBD2
TGTGCCAGCAGCCCACTAGCGGGGGGAGCCAAAAACATTCAGTACTTC
CASSPLAGGAKNIQYF
>.|TRBJ1-2|TRBV5-8|.
TGTGCCAGCAGCATCGGGGTCCCTTACTATGGCTACACCTTC
CASSIGVPYYGYTF
>.|TRBJ2-1|TRBV9|.
TGTGCCAGCAGCGTGAAGCCACGAGGGGGTGAAGGTGAGCAGTTCTTC
CASSVKPRGGEGEQFF
>.|TRBJ1-5|TRBV5-6|.
TGTGCCAGCAGTACACGGTGGGGTGGCCGCAATCAGCCCCAGCATTTT
CASSTRWGGRNQPQHF
>.|TRBJ2-7|TRBV3-1/TRBV3-2|.
TGTGCCAGCAGCGAAGGACAGTACGAGCAGTACTTC
CASSEGQYEQYF
>.|TRBJ1-6|TRBV11-2|.
TGTGCCAGCAGCTTAGGGGGAAGTAATTCACCCCTCCACTTT
CASSLGGSNSPLHF
>.|TRBJ2-5|TRBV18|.
TGTGCCAGCTCCCTCAAACAGGGTCGGGAGACCCAGTACTTC
CASSLKQGRETQYF
>medium-sized|TRBJ2-5|TRBV19|.
TGTGCCAGTAGTTGGCAGCAAGAGACCCAGTACTTC
CASSWQQETQYF
>.|TRBJ1-5|TRBV6-2/TRBV6-3|.
TGTGCCAGCAGTTCACAGACCAATCAGCCCCAGCATTTT
CASSSQTNQPQHF
>once|TRBJ2-7|TRBV7-9|.
TGTGCCAGCAGCTTAGGTCCAGCCTCCTACGAGCAGTACTTC
CASSLGPASYEQYF
>.|TRBJ1-4|TRBV2|.
TGTGCCAGCAGTGAACAGGGGATTGATGGTGAAAAACTGTTTTTT
CASSEQGIDGEKLFF
>.|TRBJ2-6|TRBV19|.
TGTGCCAGTAGTACAGGGCCTGGGGCCAACGTCCTGACTTTC
CASSTGPGANVLTF
>.|TRBJ1-4|TRBV6-5|.
TGTGCCAGCAGTTACTCGATAGGCAGGAATGAAAAACTGTTTTTT
CASSYSIGRNEKLFF
>.|TRBJ1-1|TRBV15|.
TGTGCCACCAGCAGACCGGGACTGTCTGAAGCTTTCTTT
CATSRPGLSEAFF
>.|TRBJ1-4|TRBV11-2|TRBD1
TGTGCCAGCAGCCGACAGGGGGTGGGTGAAAAACTGTTTTTT
CASSRQGVGEKLFF
>.|TRBJ2-2|TRBV5-1|.
TGCGCCAGCAGCTTGGACACCTCGAACACCGGGGAGCTGTTTTTT
CASSLDTSNTGELFF
>.|TRBJ2-1|TRBV6-5|TRBD2
TGTGCCAGCCAACCCAGGGCTAGCGGGGGCAATGAGCAGTTCTTC
CASQPRASGGNEQFF
>once|TRBJ2-2|TRBV5-1|.
TGCGCCAGCAGCCCCGGGCCACAGACCGGGGAGCTGTTTTTT
CASSPGPQTGELFF
>.|TRBJ1-1|TRBV14|TRBD1
TGTGCCAGCAGCCGACAGGGAGGGACTGAAGCTTTCTTT
CASSRQGGTEAFF
>.|TRBJ1-1|TRBV28|.
TGTGCCAGTAAGACAGGCGTGAACACTGAAGCTTTCTTT
CASKTGVNTEAFF
>.|TRBJ2-1|TRBV7-6|TRBD2
TGTGCCAGCACCTTACAACTAGCGGGGGATTACAATGAGCAGTTCTTC
CASTLQLAGDYNEQFF
>.|TRBJ2-7|TRBV15|TRBD1
TGTGCCACCAGCAGAGATCCGGGACAGGGCTACGAGCAGTACTTC
CATSRDPGQGYEQYF
>.|TRBJ1-4|TRBV4-3|.
TGCGCCAGCAGCCAAGATCCCGGCGCAACTAATGAAAAACTGTTTTTT
CASSQDPGATNEKLFF
>.|TRBJ2-3|TRBV9|TRBD2
TGTGCCAGCAGCCCAGGACTAGCGGGGGCTAGCACAGATACGCAGTATTTT
CASSPGLAGASTDTQYF
>.|TRBJ1-4|TRBV6-2/TRBV6-3|.
TGTGCCAGCAGTTACTCGGGATTCAATGAAAAACTGTTTTTT
CASSYSGFNEKLFF
>.|TRBJ1-1|TRBV7-2|TRBD1
TGTGCCAGCAGAGTTAGACAGGGTCCCCTTGGTAGGACTGAAGCTTTCTTT
CASRVRQGPLGRTEAFF
>.|TRBJ1-3|TRBV4-2|TRBD1
TGTGCCAGCGGCCTGACAGGGCCCTCTGGAAACACCATATATTTT
CASGLTGPSGNTIYF
>.|TRBJ1-1|TRBV5-1|.
TGCGCCAGCAGCTTGTCACCAGGGGACACTGAAGCTTTCTTT
CASSLSPGDTEAFF
>once|TRBJ1-4|TRBV4-1|.
TGCGCCAGCAGCCACCCCCTTCCTCCTGGGTGGAGCCTTAATGAAAAACTGTTTTTT
CASSHPLPPGWSLNEKLFF
>.|TRBJ1-2|TRBV2|TRBD1
TGTGCCAGCAGGGGACAGGGGGCGCAGCTCGGCTACACCTTC
CASRGQGAQLGYTF
>.|TRBJ1-1|TRBV6-6|.
TGTGCCAGCAGTCCACGGGGGGGCGCGGGTGAAGCTTTCTTT
CASSPRGGAGEAFF
>.|TRBJ2-7|TRBV27|.
TGTGCCAGCAGCGAGACAGGTCTTGAGCAGTACTTC
CASSETGLEQYF
>.|TRBJ1-6|TRBV3-1/TRBV3-2|TRBD1
TGTGCCAGCAGCCCGGGACAGGGTAATTCACCCCTCCACTTT
CASSPGQGNSPLHF
>.|TRBJ2-7|TRBV13|.
TGTGCCAGCAGCACCACGGGTCGTCACGAGCAGTACTTC
CASSTTGRHEQYF
>.|TRBJ2-7|TRBV25-1|.
TGTGCCAGCAGTGAATACAGCTCCTACGAGCAGTACTTC
CASSEYSSYEQYF
>.|TRBJ2-2|TRBV19|TRBD1
TGTGCCAGTACCCGGACCCGGGACAGGGGCGCACCCGGGGAGCTGTTTTTT
CASTRTRDRGAPGELFF
>.|TRBJ1-6|TRBV6-6|TRBD1
TGTGCCAGCAGTTCTGTAGGGGGCGAGAATTCACCCCTCCACTTT
CASSSVGGENSPLHF
>.|TRBJ1-3|TRBV4-2|TRBD1
TGTGCCAGCAGCCAAGATGGGACAGGGCCTTCTGGAAACACCATATATTTT
CASSQDGTGPSGNTIYF
>.|TRBJ1-4|TRBV18|TRBD1
TGTGCCAGCTCACGGATGGGACAGGCAACTAATGAAAAACTGTTTTTT
CASSRMGQATNEKLFF
>few|TRBJ1-1|TRBV5-8|.
TGTGCCAGCACCTTTTTGTCAGCTTTCTTT
CASTFLSAFF
>.|TRBJ1-6|TRBV6-5|.
TGTGCCAGCGGGGCAGGGAATTCACCCCTCCACTTT
CASGAGNSPLHF
>.|TRBJ1-2|TRBV9|.
TGTGCCAGCAGCGCCCAGGCTGGGGGCTACACCTTC
CASSAQAGGYTF
>once|TRBJ1-1|TRBV29-1|TRBD1
TGCAGCGTTGTTATACAGGGGCACACTGAAGCTTTCTTT
CSVVIQGHTEAFF
>.|TRBJ1-1|TRBV6-5|.
TGTGCCAGCAGCCACCCGGGACTCTTGAACACTGAAGCTTTCTTT
CASSHPGLLNTEAFF